The 22 T cell receptor beta chains below all came from one sample that was sequenced in a study of blood T cell repertoires in COVID-19. Only in-frame clones appear in the TCRdb table, and some are missing; sequencing was by immunoSEQ multiplex PCR. This sample carries approximately 60,000 clones, 82% of them seen once, and the ten largest clones take about 22%. The source material was peripheral blood. Receptor source: a woman aged 55-75 years with acute or convalescent COVID-19.

This chain joins TRBV5-6 and TRBJ1-4; D might be TRBD1 (6 bases). Germline V gene lookup returns CDR1 SGHDT and CDR2 YYEEEE. The CDR3 has 14 residues. Trimming took 4 bases from V and 5 from J, leaving 12 bases between them. This CDR3 reads CASSEDRWNEKLFF. The CDR3 coding sequence is TGTGCCAGCAGCGAGGACAGATGGAATGAAAAACTGTTTTTT.

This chain connects TRBV24-1 to TRBJ2-3; D may be TRBD1 (5 bases). There are 19 residues in the CDR3. Germline assignment: CDR1 KGHDR and CDR2 SFDVKD. Trimming stripped 3 bases from V and 0 bases from J, with 21 bases between. The DNA for the CDR3 is TGTGCCACCAGTGATCGATCCCCCGTGACAGAAGAGAGCACAGATACGCAGTATTTT. Protein sequence: CATSDRSPVTEESTDTQYF.

The V call is TRBV5-6, the J call TRBJ1-5; no clear D. The CDR3 is 16 residues long. Germline V CDR1 and CDR2: SGHDT, YYEEEE. The germline V and J ends were trimmed by 2 bases and 5 bases, with 17 bases remaining between them. For the CDR3, the DNA is TGTGCCAGCAGCTTAATTTCCCTCGAGGGTCATCAGCCCCAGCATTTT. This codes for CASSLISLEGHQPQHF. The complete variable domain, with remaining parts taken from reference TRBV5-6 and TRBJ1-5, reads DAGVTQSPTHLIKTRGQQVTLRCSPKSGHDTVSWYQQALGQGPQFIFQYYEEEERQRGNFPDRFSGHQFPNYSSELNVNALLLGDSALYLCASSLISLEGHQPQHFGDGTRLSIL.

The genes are TRBV6-6 and TRBJ1-2; TRBD1 matches at 8 bases. Unmatched junction bases numbered 7, after V lost 6 bases and J lost 4 bases. The germline CDR1 and CDR2 sequences are MNHNY and SVGAGI (reference sequence). The CDR3 is 14 residues long. The CDR3 DNA follows: TGTGCCAGCAGGCGACAGGGGCAGGTCTATGGCTACACCTTC. Its protein product is CASRRQGQVYGYTF.

The chain recombines TRBV4-3 with TRBJ1-1; TRBD1 matches at 8 bases. The CDR3 spans 15 residues. The V gene end was trimmed by 1 base and the J gene end by 4 bases; junction bases not matched to a gene: 5. Germline V gene data show CDR1 as LGHNA and CDR2 as YSLEER. The CDR3: CASSQGTGRVTEAFF. The CDR3 nucleotides read TGCGCCAGCAGCCAAGGGACAGGGCGGGTCACTGAAGCTTTCTTT.

In this sample, this clone turned up once. This chain uses TRBV6-5 with TRBJ1-2; D remains ambiguous. CDR1 is MNHEY, CDR2 SVGAGI, per germline. The CDR3 is 13 residues long. V was trimmed by 6 bases and J by 8 bases, leaving 16 bases between them. The CDR3, as DNA: TGTGCCAGCAGCCCCGGGATTCTAGTCGGCTACACCTTC. Its translation: CASSPGILVGYTF.

A single count supports this clone. This chain links TRBV29-1 with TRBJ2-3; a possible D gene is TRBD2 (7 bases). The germline gives CDR1 SQVTM, CDR2 ANQGSEA. The germline V and J ends were trimmed by 4 bases and 5 bases, with 13 bases remaining between them. This CDR3 has 13 residues. CDR3 amino acids: CSVVKGGRDTQYF. CDR3 DNA sequence: TGCAGCGTTGTAAAGGGGGGGCGAGATACGCAGTATTTT.

The V call is TRBV18, the J call TRBJ1-5; D uncertain. CDR1 KGHSH and CDR2 LQKENI come from the germline V gene. Deletions cut 6 bases from V and 3 bases from J, with 12 bases between. The CDR3 spans 14 residues. The CDR3 bases are TGTGCCAGCTCTCGAGACGGGAACAATCAGCCCCAGCATTTT. Translated, it gives CASSRDGNNQPQHF.

The CDR3 region is CASSIGLGADGYTF. In nucleotides, the CDR3 is TGTGCCAGTAGTATAGGGTTGGGGGCGGACGGCTACACCTTC. This chain uses TRBV19 with TRBJ1-2; tentative D call: TRBD1 (6 bases). The CDR3 is 14 residues long. Germline CDR1 and CDR2: LNHDA and SQIVND (reference sequence). The ends were cut back, 1 base at V and 8 bases at J, with 14 bases in the middle. The variable domain in full, completed from reference TRBV19 and TRBJ1-2, reads DGGITQSPKYLFRKEGQNVTLSCEQNLNHDAMYWYRQDPGQGLRLIYYSQIVNDFQKGDIAEGYSVSREKKESFPLTVTSAQKNPTAFYLCASSIGLGADGYTFGSGTRLTVV.

This clone was picked up one time. The chain couples TRBV7-2 to TRBJ2-5; 8 bases align to TRBD2. Unmatched junction bases numbered 0, after V lost 2 bases and J lost 4 bases. Germline values: CDR1 SGHTA, CDR2 FQGNSA. This CDR3 is built from 13 residues. In DNA form, the CDR3 reads TGTGCCAGCAGCTTAAGCGGGGGAGAGACCCAGTACTTC. Translating it yields CASSLSGGETQYF.

The V call is TRBV6-1, the J call TRBJ1-6; no definite D call. Per the germline V gene, CDR1 is MNHNS and CDR2 is SASEGT. This CDR3 has 13 residues. V lost 1 base, J lost 7 bases, and 5 bases lay in between. CDR3 amino acids: CASSEVSNSPLHF. The CDR3 nucleotides read TGTGCCAGCAGTGAAGTCTCCAATTCACCCCTCCACTTT.

This sequence joins TRBV3-1 (or the pseudogene TRBV3-2) and TRBJ2-1; 14 positions agree with TRBD2. The CDR3 length is 16 residues. The germline V gene encodes CDR1 LGHDT and CDR2 YNNKEL (reference sequence). V lost 4 bases, J lost 8 bases, and 7 bases stayed unmatched. Here the CDR3 DNA reads TGTGCCAGCAGCCGGGCCGGGACTAGCGGGGGACATGAGCAGTTCTTC. Its translation is CASSRAGTSGGHEQFF.

The V and J genes are TRBV30 and TRBJ1-6, with D hard to call. The V end was cut by 2 bases, the J end by 9 bases, with 14 bases between. Germline V gene lookup returns CDR1 GTSNPN and CDR2 SVGIG (reference sequence). The CDR3 length is 14 residues. The CDR3 loop is CAWSPEAGSSPLHF. For the CDR3, the DNA is TGTGCCTGGAGTCCGGAGGCGGGGAGTTCACCCCTCCACTTT.

The chain carries TRBV25-1 and TRBJ1-3; TRBD1 might be the D (6 bases). V lost 6 bases and J lost 2, with 14 bases in between. CDR1 and CDR2 from the germline V gene are MGHDK and SYGVNS. The length of the CDR3 is 15 residues. The CDR3 is CASRAVGGTGNTIYF. CDR3 sequence (DNA): TGTGCCAGCAGGGCAGTAGGGGGAACTGGAAACACCATATATTTT.

The chain is built from TRBV7-2 and TRBJ2-2, with a tentative D call TRBD1 (7 bases). Germline V CDR1 and CDR2: SGHTA, FQGNSA. With 5 bases removed from V and 3 bases from J, the gap between germline ends came to 13 bases. The CDR3 loop spans 15 amino acids. CDR3 sequence: CASSPRGTDTGELFF. CDR3 nucleotides: TGTGCCAGCAGCCCCCGCGGGACAGACACCGGGGAGCTGTTTTTT.

This clone was seen more than once but under ten times. The chain joins TRBV27 to TRBJ2-2, with a weak D call TRBD1 (6 bases). Germline loops: CDR1 MNHEY, CDR2 SMNVEV (reference sequence). There are 16 residues in the CDR3. The V and J ends lost 6 bases and 3 bases respectively, with 17 bases between them. In DNA, the CDR3 is TGTGCCAGCAGCCGCCCGACAGGAGGCGACACCGGGGAGCTGTTTTTT. This gives the protein CASSRPTGGDTGELFF.

The chain joins TRBV7-2 to TRBJ1-3; D might be TRBD1 (6 bases). The CDR3 spans 14 residues. V was pared by 5 bases and J by 3 bases, with 11 bases between. The germline V gene has CDR1 SGHTA and CDR2 FQGNSA. The CDR3 region has the DNA TGTGCCAGCAGCCCAACAGGGTTTGGAAACACCATATATTTT. It encodes CASSPTGFGNTIYF.

This chain links TRBV9 with TRBJ1-3; 8 bases map to TRBD1. Germline CDR1 and CDR2: SGDLS and YYNGEE. The length of the CDR3 is 13 residues. V was pared by 8 bases and J by 2 bases, with 3 bases of the junction left unmatched. CDR3 amino acids: CASSTGAGNTIYF. The CDR3 bases are TGTGCCAGTTCGACAGGGGCTGGAAACACCATATATTTT.

This clone was observed a handful of times. This chain links TRBV30 with TRBJ1-1; D is possibly TRBD1 (5 bases). CDR1 and CDR2 from the germline V gene are GTSNPN and SVGIG (reference sequence). The CDR3 is 14 amino acids. Deletions cut 1 base from V and 6 bases from J, with 15 bases between. The CDR3 DNA sequence: TGTGCCTGGAGTGCCGTGGGGGGGTCCGCTGAAGCTTTCTTT. Its translation is CAWSAVGGSAEAFF.

The V and J genes are TRBV6-6 and TRBJ2-7, with D perhaps TRBD1 (6 bases). The V and J ends lost 9 bases and 2 bases respectively, with 17 bases between them. The CDR3 is made up of 14 amino acids. CDR1 and CDR2 (germline): MNHNY, SVGAGI (reference sequence). As DNA, the CDR3 is TGTGCCAGTTCTCCGCAGGGGTCTACCTACGAGCAGTACTTC. Residues: CASSPQGSTYEQYF.

V is TRBV2 and J is TRBJ1-2; 9 bases are shared with TRBD1. Germline CDR1 reads SNHLY; CDR2 reads FYNNEI. Trimming at V came to 5 bases and at J to 8 bases, leaving 12 bases not matched to a gene. CDR3 size: 15 residues. CDR3 nucleotide sequence: TGTGCCAGCAGTACCGGGACAGGGTCTTTCCAAGGCTACACCTTC. Residues: CASSTGTGSFQGYTF.

The genes are TRBV14 and TRBJ1-6, with 9 bases lining up with TRBD1. Germline CDR1 is SGHDN and CDR2 is FVKESK. This CDR3 comprises 14 residues. V gave up 4 bases and J gave up 8 bases; unmatched junction bases: 3. The CDR3 reads CASSPWTGDSPLHF. For the CDR3, the DNA is TGTGCCAGCAGCCCATGGACAGGGGATTCACCCCTCCACTTT.